Listed below are T cell receptor beta chains from one sample, sequenced in a study of shared clonotypes between healthy human individuals. Sequenced by immunoSEQ multiplex PCR; TCRdb stores in-frame clones only, minus some. The repertoire holds about 1.4 million clones, with roughly 95% as singletons. Sequenced material: naive CD4+ T cells sorted from blood. These receptors originate from a man aged 30 to 45 in good health. Both conserved end residues are part of each CDR3. The D gene is left open where the match is weak. Rows may omit the clone size; those that give it use once, few, many or a size class.

size,J,V,D,DNA,CDR3
-,TRBJ2-1,TRBV11-2,TRBD2,TGTGCCAGCACTCCACATAGCGGGAGTGGCTACAATGAGCAGTTCTTC,CASTPHSGSGYNEQFF
-,TRBJ2-1,TRBV15,TRBD2,TGTGCCACCAGCAGAGACACTAGCGGGACGAAACGCCGGGCGCGTGAGCAGTTCTTC,CATSRDTSGTKRRAREQFF
-,TRBJ1-4,TRBV7-9,-,TGTGCCAGCAGCGTTACTTTGGCTCCAACTAATGAAAAACTGTTTTTT,CASSVTLAPTNEKLFF
once,TRBJ2-7,TRBV16,TRBD2,TGTGCCAGCAGCCAACAGAGCGGGAGCTCCTACGAGCAGTACTTC,CASSQQSGSSYEQYF
-,TRBJ2-7,TRBV5-4,-,TGTGCCAGCAGCTTTCCTGGTGACAAGACCTACGAGCAGTACTTC,CASSFPGDKTYEQYF
few,TRBJ1-2,TRBV25-1,-,TGTGCCAGCAGTGAATCCGGACAGCTACATGGCTACACCTTC,CASSESGQLHGYTF
-,TRBJ2-5,TRBV28,-,TGTGCCAGCAGTTTAGCTACAGGGAGGGAGGAGACCCAGTACTTC,CASSLATGREETQYF
-,TRBJ2-7,TRBV5-1,-,TGCGCCAGCAGCGATGCCGCTGGATTGGGCGAGCAGTACTTC,CASSDAAGLGEQYF
-,TRBJ1-5,TRBV28,-,TGTGCCAGCAGCCGAATAAGGAGACAGCCCCAGCATTTT,CASSRIRRQPQHF
-,TRBJ1-5,TRBV28,-,TGTGCCAGCAGTTTGATGGGGATGGGCAATCAGCCCCAGCATTTT,CASSLMGMGNQPQHF
-,TRBJ2-3,TRBV2,-,TGTGCCAGCAGTGGGCAGGGTCCCACAGATACGCAGTATTTT,CASSGQGPTDTQYF
-,TRBJ2-3,TRBV6-6,-,TGTGCCAGCAGTTACGGTACTATCACAGATACGCAGTATTTT,CASSYGTITDTQYF
-,TRBJ2-3,TRBV25-1,-,TGTGCCAGCAGTACCCCCGGGAGCACAGATACGCAGTATTTT,CASSTPGSTDTQYF
-,TRBJ2-5,TRBV19,-,TGTGCCAGTAGTATTTCGGGGACGAGACGGGAGACCCAGTACTTC,CASSISGTRRETQYF
-,TRBJ1-2,TRBV18,-,TGTGCCAGCTCCTGGGACACCTATGGCTACACCTTC,CASSWDTYGYTF
-,TRBJ2-4,TRBV18,-,TGTGCCAGCTCACCCCTGGTTGGTCAGGGCCCATCCAAAAACATTCAGTACTTC,CASSPLVGQGPSKNIQYF
-,TRBJ2-7,TRBV7-9,-,TGTGCCAGCAGCTTTTTCAGTTGGGGGGACCCCTACGAGCAGTACTTC,CASSFFSWGDPYEQYF
-,TRBJ1-4,TRBV18,-,TGTGCCAGCTCACGAGGACAGTCTAATGAAAAACTGTTTTTT,CASSRGQSNEKLFF
once,TRBJ2-2,TRBV5-1,-,TGCGCCACAACAGGGACGAACACCGGGGAGCTGTTTTTT,CATTGTNTGELFF
-,TRBJ2-1,TRBV18,-,TGTGCCAGCTCACTCAATTTGGGGCTTAGTGTCTACAATGAGCAGTTCTTC,CASSLNLGLSVYNEQFF
-,TRBJ2-7,TRBV4-1,-,TGCGCCAGCAGCCACCCGATAGGAGGCTCCTACGAGCAGTACTTC,CASSHPIGGSYEQYF
-,TRBJ2-5,TRBV5-1,TRBD2,TGCGCCAGCAGCTTGGGTACTAGCGGGAGTGAACAGACCCAGTACTTC,CASSLGTSGSEQTQYF